These T cell receptor beta chains were read from a single sample in a study of blood T cell repertoires in COVID-19. Method: immunoSEQ multiplex PCR; TCRdb's copy keeps in-frame clones and lacks some. Seen here are around 170,000 clones, around 83% observed once, and the top ten hold roughly 2.9%. Sequenced input: peripheral blood. These receptors all come from a woman aged 30 to 39 with active or convalescent COVID-19. The conserved cysteine and the conserved F or W are not part of the CDR3 here. Fields, in order: V gene, CDR3 protein.

v_call: TRBV5-1; cdr3_aa: ASSLAGASNTEAF
v_call: TRBV6-2/TRBV6-3; cdr3_aa: ASSPREQGSEAF
v_call: TRBV5-6; cdr3_aa: ASSLGRGPDTQY
v_call: TRBV4-1; cdr3_aa: ASSQDRAGVYEQY
v_call: TRBV19; cdr3_aa: ASSPGRGLTDTQY
v_call: TRBV24-1; cdr3_aa: ATSDPRTAPNQPQH
v_call: TRBV6-5; cdr3_aa: ASSPQGVGNQPQH
v_call: TRBV10-2; cdr3_aa: ASSSGTTSGNTIY
v_call: TRBV28; cdr3_aa: ASSLGQPYEQY
v_call: TRBV12-5; cdr3_aa: ASGGTVSYEQY
v_call: TRBV9; cdr3_aa: ASSDRASHYGYT
v_call: TRBV3-1/TRBV3-2; cdr3_aa: ASSPTPPWAGTGNTIY
v_call: TRBV10-1; cdr3_aa: ASSGNRGANTEAF
v_call: TRBV12-3/TRBV12-4; cdr3_aa: ASSRQGNYGYT
v_call: TRBV19; cdr3_aa: ASTPDRGYDEQF
v_call: TRBV29-1; cdr3_aa: SVGDYQETQY
v_call: TRBV7-8; cdr3_aa: ASSPTGVGNTIY
v_call: TRBV5-1; cdr3_aa: ASSLVIAGGSYEQY
v_call: TRBV9; cdr3_aa: ASSVSPQVVGAF
v_call: TRBV23-1; cdr3_aa: ASTRLQKGSQEAF
v_call: TRBV7-9; cdr3_aa: ASSLANVLGDGYT
v_call: TRBV5-1; cdr3_aa: ASSIQTSGSNEQF
v_call: TRBV6-2/TRBV6-3; cdr3_aa: ASSYSPESTEAF